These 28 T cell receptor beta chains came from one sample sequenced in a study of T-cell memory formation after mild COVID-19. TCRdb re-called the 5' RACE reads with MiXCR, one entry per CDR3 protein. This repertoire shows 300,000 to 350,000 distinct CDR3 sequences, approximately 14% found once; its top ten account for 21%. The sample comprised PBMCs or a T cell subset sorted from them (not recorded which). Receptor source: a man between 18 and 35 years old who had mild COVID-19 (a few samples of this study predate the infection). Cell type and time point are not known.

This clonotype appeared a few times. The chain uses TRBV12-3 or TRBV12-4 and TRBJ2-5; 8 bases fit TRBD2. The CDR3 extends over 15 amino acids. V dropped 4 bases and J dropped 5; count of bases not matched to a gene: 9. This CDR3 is CASSYLAGYTETQYF. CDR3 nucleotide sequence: TGTGCCAGCAGTTACCTAGCGGGTTATACCGAGACCCAGTACTTC.

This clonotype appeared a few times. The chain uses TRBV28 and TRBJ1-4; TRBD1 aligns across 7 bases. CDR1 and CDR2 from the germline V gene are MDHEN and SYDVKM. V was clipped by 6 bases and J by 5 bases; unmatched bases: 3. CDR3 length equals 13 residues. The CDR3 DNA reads TGTGCCAGCAGGGGGGGACAGAATGAAAAACTGTTTTTT. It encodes CASRGGQNEKLFF. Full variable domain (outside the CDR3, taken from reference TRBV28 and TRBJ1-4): DVKVTQSSRYLVKRTGEKVFLECVQDMDHENMFWYRQDPGLGLRLIYFSYDVKMKEKGDIPEGYSVSREKKERFSLILESASTNQTSMYLCASRGGQNEKLFFGSGTQLSVL.

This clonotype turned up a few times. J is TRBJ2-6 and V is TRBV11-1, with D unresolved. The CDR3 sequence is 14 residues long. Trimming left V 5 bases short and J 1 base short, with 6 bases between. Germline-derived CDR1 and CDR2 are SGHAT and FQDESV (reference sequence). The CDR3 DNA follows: TGTGCCAGCAGCCTAACTTCTGGGGCCAACGTCCTGACTTTC. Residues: CASSLTSGANVLTF.

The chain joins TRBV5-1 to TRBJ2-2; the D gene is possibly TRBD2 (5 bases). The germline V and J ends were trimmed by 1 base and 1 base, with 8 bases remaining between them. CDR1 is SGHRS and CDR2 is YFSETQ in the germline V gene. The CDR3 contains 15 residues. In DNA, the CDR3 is TGCGCCAGCAGCTTGATCCGGGGGAACACCGGGGAGCTGTTTTTT. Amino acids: CASSLIRGNTGELFF.

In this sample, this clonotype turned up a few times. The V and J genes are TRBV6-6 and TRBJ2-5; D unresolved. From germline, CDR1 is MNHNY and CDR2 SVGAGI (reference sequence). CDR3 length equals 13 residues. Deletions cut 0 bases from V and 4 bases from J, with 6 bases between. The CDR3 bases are TGTGCCAGCAGTTACTCCCGTCGAGAGACCCAGTACTTC. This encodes CASSYSRRETQYF.

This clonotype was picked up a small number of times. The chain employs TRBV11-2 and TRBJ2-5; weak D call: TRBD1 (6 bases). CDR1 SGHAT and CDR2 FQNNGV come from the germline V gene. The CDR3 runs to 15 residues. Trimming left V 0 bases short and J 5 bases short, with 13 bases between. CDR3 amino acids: CASSLEAWGRETQYF. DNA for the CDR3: TGTGCCAGCAGCTTAGAGGCTTGGGGGCGGGAGACCCAGTACTTC.

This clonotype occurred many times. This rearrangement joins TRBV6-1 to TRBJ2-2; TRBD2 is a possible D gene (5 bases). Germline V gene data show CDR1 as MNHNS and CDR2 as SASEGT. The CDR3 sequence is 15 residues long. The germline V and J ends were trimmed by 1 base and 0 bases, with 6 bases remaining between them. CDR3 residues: CASSEELANTGELFF. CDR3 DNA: TGTGCCAGCAGTGAAGAACTAGCGAACACCGGGGAGCTGTTTTTT.

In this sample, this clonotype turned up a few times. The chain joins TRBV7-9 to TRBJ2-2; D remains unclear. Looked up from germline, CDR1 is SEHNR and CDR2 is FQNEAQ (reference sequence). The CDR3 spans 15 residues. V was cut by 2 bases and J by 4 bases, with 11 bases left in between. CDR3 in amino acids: CASSLIGESTGELFF. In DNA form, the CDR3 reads TGTGCCAGCAGCTTAATTGGGGAATCCACCGGGGAGCTGTTTTTT.

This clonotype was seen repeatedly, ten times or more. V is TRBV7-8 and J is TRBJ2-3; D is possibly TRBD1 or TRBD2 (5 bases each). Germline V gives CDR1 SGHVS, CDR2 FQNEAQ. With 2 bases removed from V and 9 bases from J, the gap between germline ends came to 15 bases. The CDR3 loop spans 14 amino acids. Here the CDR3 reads CASSLSGGLGTQYF. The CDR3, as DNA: TGTGCCAGCAGCTTAAGTGGGGGTCTAGGCACGCAGTATTTT.

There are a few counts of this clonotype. The CDR3 DNA reads TGCGCCAGCAGCCAAGATTACGGGGGAGTCTCCAATGAGCAGTTCTTC. It yields the protein CASSQDYGGVSNEQFF. The V and J genes are TRBV4-3 and TRBJ2-1, with D possibly matching TRBD2 (6 bases). The CDR3 runs to 16 residues. The V gene's germline CDR1 is LGHNA and CDR2 YSLEER. Trimming cost V 0 bases and J 6 bases, with 15 bases left between them.

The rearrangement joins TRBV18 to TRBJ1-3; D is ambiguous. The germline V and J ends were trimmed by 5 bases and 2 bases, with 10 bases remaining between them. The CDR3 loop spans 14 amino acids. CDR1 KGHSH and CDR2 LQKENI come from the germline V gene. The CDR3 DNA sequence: TGTGCCAGCTCAAAGTCCGCGGCTGGAAACACCATATATTTT. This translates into CASSKSAAGNTIYF.

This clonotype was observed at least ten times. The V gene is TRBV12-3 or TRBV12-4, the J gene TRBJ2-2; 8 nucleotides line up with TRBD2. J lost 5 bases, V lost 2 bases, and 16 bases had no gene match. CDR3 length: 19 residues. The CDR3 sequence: CASSLRLLRGAPGTGELFF. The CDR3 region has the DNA TGTGCCAGCAGTTTAAGATTGTTGCGGGGGGCCCCTGGGACCGGGGAGCTGTTTTTT.

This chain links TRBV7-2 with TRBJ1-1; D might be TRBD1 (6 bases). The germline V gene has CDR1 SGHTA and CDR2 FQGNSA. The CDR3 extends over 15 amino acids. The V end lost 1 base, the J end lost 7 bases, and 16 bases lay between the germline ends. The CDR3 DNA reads TGTGCCAGCAGCTTAGTCCGGGCAGGGGAGAATGAAGCTTTCTTT. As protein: CASSLVRAGENEAFF.

CDR3: CASSPPQGRIRRKLFF. CDR3 nucleotides: TGTGCCAGCAGTCCCCCTCAGGGCAGGATCCGGAGAAAACTGTTTTTT. The chain couples TRBV7-2 to TRBJ1-4; the D gene is possibly TRBD1 (5 bases). CDR1 SGHTA and CDR2 FQGNSA come from the germline V gene. This CDR3 comprises 16 residues. Trimming shortened V by 6 bases and J by 10 bases, and 24 bases separated the two germline ends.

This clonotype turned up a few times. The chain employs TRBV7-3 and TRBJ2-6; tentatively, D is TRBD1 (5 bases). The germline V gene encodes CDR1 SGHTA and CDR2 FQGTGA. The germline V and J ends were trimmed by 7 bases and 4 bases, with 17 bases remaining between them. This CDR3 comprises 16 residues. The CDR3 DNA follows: TGTGCCAGCACCAACTTAAGGGGTAACGGGGCCAACGTCCTGACTTTC. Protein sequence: CASTNLRGNGANVLTF.

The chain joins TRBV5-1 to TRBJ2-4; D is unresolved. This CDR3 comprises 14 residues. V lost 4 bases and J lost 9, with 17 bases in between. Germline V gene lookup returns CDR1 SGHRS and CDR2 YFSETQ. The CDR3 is CASSEDPIGIIQYF. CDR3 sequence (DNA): TGCGCCAGCAGCGAGGACCCCATAGGGATCATTCAGTACTTC.

As DNA, the CDR3 is TGTGCCAGCAGCCCGACAGCGGATAGCAATCAGCCCCAGCATTTT. Translating it yields CASSPTADSNQPQHF. The chain links TRBV7-3 to TRBJ1-5, with a possible D match to TRBD1 (5 bases). The CDR3 loop spans 15 amino acids. Germline V lookup: CDR1 SGHTA, CDR2 FQGTGA. With 5 bases removed from V and 0 bases from J, the gap between germline ends came to 11 bases.

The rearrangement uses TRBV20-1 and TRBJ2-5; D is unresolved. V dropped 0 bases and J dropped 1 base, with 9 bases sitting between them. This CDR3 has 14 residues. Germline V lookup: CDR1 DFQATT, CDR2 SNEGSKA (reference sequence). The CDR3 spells CSARDSAVQETQYF. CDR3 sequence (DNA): TGCAGTGCTAGAGATTCGGCGGTCCAAGAGACCCAGTACTTC.

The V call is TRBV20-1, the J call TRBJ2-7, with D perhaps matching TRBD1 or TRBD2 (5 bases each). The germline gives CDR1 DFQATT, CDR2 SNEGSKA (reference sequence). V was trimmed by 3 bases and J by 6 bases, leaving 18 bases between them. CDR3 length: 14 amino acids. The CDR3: CSARAGARSIEQYV. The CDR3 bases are TGCAGTGCTAGGGCCGGGGCGCGTTCTATCGAGCAGTACGTC.

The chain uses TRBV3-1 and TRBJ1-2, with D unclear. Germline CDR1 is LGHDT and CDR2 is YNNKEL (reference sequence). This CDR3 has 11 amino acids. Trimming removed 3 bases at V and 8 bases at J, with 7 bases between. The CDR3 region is CASSHQQGYTF. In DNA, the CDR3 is TGTGCCAGCAGCCACCAACAAGGCTACACCTTC.

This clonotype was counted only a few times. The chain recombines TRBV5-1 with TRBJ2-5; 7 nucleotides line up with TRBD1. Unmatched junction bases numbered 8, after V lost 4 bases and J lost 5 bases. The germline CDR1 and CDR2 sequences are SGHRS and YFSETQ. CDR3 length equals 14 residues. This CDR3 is CASSLMDRRETQYF. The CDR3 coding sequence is TGCGCCAGCAGCCTAATGGACAGGCGGGAGACCCAGTACTTC.

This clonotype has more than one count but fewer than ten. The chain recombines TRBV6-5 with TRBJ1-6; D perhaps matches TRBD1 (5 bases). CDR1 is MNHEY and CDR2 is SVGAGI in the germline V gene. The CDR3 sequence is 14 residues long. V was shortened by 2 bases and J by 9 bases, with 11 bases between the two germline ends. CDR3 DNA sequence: TGTGCCAGCAGTTACGGCGGGGACGTTTCACCCCTCCACTTT. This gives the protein CASSYGGDVSPLHF.

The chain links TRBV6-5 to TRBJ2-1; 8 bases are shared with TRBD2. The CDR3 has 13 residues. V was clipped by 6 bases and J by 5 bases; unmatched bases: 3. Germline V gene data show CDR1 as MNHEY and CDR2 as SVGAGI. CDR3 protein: CASRTGGHNEQFF. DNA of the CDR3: TGTGCCAGCAGGACGGGGGGGCACAATGAGCAGTTCTTC.

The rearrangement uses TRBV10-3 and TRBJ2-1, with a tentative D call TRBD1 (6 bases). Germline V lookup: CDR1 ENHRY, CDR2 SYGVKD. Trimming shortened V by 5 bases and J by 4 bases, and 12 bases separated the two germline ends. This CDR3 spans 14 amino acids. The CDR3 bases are TGTGCCATCAGTACAGGGCAGGGGTACAATGAGCAGTTCTTC. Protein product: CAISTGQGYNEQFF.

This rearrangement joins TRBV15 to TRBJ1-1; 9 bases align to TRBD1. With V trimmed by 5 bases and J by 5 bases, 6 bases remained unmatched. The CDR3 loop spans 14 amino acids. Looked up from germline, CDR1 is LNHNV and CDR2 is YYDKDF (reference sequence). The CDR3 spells CATSVDRGRTEAFF. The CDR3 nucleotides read TGTGCCACCAGCGTCGACAGGGGGAGGACTGAAGCTTTCTTT.

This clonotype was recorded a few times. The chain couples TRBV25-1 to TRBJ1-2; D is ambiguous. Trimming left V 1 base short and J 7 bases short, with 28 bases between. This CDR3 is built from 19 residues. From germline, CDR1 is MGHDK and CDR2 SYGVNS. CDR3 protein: CASSESPRSLDLPFGGYTF. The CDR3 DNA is TGTGCCAGCAGTGAATCCCCTCGTTCTCTGGACCTTCCGTTCGGTGGCTACACCTTC.

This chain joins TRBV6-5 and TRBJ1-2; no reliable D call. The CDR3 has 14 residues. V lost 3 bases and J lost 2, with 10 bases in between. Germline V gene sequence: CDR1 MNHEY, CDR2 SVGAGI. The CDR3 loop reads CASSYVGRNYGYTF. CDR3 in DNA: TGTGCCAGCAGTTATGTTGGACGGAACTATGGCTACACCTTC.

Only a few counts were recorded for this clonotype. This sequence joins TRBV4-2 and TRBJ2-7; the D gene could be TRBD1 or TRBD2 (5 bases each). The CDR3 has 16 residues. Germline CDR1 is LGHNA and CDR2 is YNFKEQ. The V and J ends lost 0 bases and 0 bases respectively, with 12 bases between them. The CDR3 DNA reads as TGTGCCAGCAGCCAAGAAGGGGCTGGGAGCTCCTACGAGCAGTACTTC. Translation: CASSQEGAGSSYEQYF.